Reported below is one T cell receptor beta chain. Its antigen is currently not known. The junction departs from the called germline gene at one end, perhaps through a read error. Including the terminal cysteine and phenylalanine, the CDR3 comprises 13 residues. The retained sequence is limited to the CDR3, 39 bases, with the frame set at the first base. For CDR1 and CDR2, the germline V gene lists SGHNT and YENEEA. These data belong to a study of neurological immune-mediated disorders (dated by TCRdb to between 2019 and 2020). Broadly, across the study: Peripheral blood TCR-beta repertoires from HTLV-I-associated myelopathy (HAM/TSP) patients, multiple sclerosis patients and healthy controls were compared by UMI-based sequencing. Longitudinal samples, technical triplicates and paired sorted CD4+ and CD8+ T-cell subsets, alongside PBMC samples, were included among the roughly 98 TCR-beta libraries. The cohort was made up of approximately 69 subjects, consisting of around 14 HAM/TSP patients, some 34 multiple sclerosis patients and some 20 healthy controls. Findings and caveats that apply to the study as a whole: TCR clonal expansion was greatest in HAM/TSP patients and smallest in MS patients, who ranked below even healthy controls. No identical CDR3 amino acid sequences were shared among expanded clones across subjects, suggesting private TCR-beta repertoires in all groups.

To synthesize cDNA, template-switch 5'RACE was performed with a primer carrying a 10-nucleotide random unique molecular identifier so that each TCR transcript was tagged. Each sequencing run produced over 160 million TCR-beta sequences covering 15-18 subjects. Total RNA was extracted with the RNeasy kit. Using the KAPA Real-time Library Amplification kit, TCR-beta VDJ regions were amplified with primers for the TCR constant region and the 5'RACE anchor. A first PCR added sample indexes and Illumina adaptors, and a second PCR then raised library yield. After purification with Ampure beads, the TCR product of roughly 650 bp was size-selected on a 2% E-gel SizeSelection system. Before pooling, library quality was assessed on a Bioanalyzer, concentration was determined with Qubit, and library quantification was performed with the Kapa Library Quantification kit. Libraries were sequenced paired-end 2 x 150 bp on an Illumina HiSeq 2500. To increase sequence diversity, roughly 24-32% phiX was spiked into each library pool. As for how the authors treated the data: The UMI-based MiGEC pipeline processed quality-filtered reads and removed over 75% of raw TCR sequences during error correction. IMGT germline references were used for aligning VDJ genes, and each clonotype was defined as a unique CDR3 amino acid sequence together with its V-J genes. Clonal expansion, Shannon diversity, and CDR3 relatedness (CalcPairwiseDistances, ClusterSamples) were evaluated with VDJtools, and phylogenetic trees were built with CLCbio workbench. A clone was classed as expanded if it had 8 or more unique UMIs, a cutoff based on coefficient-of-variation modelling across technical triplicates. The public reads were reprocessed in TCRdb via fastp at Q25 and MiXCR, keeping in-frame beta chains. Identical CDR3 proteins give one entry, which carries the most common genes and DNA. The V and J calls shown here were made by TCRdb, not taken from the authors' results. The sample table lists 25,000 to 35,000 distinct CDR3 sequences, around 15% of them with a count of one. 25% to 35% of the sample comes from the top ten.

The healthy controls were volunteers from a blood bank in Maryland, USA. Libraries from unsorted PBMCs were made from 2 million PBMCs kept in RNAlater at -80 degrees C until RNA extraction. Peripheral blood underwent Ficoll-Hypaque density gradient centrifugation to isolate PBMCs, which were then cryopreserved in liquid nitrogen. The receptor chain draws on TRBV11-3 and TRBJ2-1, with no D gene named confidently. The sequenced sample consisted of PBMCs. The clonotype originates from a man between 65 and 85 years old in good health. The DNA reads TGTGCCAGCAGCCCCCACCCGTGTCATGAGCAATTCTTC. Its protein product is CASSPHPCHEQFF. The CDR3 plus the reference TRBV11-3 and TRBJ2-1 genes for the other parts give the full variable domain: EAGVVQSPRYKIIEKKQPVAFWCNPISGHNTLYWYLQNLGQGPELLIRYENEEAVDDSQLPKDRFSAERLKGVDSTLKIQPAELGDSAVYLCASSPHPCHEQFFGPGTRLTVL.